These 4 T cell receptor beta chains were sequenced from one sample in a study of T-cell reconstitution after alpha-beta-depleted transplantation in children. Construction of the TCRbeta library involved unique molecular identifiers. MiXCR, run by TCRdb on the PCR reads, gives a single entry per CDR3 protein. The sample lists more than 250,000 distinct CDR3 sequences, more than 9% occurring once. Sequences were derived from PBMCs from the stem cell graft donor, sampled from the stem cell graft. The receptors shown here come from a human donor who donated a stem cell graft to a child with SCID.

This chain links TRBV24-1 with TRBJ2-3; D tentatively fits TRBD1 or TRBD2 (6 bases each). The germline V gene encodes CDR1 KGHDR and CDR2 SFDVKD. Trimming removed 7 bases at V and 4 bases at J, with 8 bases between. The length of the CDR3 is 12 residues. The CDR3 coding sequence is TGTGCCACCAGCGGGGGCGCAGATACGCAGTATTTT. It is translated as CATSGGADTQYF.

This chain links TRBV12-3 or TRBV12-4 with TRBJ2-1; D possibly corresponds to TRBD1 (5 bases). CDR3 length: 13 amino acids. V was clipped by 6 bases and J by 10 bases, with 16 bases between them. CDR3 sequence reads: CASSQLGAGEQFF. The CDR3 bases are TGTGCCAGCAGCCAATTAGGGGCAGGGGAGCAGTTCTTC.

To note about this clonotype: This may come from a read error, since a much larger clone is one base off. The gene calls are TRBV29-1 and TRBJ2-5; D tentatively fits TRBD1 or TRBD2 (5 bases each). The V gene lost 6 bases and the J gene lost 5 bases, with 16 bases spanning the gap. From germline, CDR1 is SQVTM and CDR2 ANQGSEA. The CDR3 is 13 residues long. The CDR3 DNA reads TGCAGCGTCCCCAGAGGGTGGGGCGAGACCCAGTACTTC. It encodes CSVPRGWGETQYF.

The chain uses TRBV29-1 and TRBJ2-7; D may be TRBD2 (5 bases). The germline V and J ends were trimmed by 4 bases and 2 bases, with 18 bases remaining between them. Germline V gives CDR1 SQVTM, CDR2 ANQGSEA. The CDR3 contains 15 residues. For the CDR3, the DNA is TGCAGCGTTGTCGGATCCGGACTGTGGCCCTACGAGCAGTACTTC. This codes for CSVVGSGLWPYEQYF.